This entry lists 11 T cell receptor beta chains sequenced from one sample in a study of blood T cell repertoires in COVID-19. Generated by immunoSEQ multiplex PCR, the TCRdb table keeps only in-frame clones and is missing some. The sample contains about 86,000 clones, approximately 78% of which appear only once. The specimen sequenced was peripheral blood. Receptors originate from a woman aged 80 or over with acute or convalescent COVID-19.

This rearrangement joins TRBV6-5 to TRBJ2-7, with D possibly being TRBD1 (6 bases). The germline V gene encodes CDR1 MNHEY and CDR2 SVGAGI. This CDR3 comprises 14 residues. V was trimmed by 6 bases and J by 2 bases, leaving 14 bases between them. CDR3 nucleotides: TGTGCCAGCAGACCGACAGGAAAAGCCTACGAGCAGTACTTC. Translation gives CASRPTGKAYEQYF.

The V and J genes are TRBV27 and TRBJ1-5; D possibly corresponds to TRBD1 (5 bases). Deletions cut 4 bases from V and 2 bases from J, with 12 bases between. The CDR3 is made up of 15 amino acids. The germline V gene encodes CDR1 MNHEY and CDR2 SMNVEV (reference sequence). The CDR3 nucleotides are TGTGCCAGCAGTTCCCTCGGGGGGGGCAATCAGCCCCAGCATTTT. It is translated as CASSSLGGGNQPQHF.

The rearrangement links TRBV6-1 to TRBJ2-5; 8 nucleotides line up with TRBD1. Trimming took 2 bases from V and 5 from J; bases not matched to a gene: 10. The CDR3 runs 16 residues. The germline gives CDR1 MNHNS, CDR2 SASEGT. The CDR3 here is CASSEWGQGARETQYF. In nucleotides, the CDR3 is TGTGCCAGCAGTGAATGGGGGCAGGGGGCGCGGGAGACCCAGTACTTC.

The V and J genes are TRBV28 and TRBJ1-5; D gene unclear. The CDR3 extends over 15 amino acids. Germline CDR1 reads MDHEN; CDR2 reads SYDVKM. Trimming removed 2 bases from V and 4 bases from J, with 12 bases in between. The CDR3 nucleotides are TGTGCCAGCAGTTTAAGTTTGGCGGGGAATCAGCCCCAGCATTTT. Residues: CASSLSLAGNQPQHF.

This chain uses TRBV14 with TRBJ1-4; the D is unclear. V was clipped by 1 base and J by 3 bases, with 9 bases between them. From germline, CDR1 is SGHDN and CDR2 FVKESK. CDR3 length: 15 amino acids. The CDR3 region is CASSQGGLSNEKLFF. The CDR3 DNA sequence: TGTGCCAGCAGCCAAGGAGGGCTATCTAATGAAAAACTGTTTTTT.

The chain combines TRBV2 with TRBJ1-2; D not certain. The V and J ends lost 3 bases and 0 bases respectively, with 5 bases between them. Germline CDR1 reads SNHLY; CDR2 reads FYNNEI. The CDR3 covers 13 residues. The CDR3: CASSESSNYGYTF. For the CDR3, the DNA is TGTGCCAGCAGTGAGTCATCTAACTATGGCTACACCTTC.

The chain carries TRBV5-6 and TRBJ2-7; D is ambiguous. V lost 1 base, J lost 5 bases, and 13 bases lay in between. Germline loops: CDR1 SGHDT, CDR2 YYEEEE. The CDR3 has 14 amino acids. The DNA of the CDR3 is TGTGCCAGCAGCTTGCCTAGTCGAGCCCACGAGCAGTACTTC. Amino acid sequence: CASSLPSRAHEQYF.

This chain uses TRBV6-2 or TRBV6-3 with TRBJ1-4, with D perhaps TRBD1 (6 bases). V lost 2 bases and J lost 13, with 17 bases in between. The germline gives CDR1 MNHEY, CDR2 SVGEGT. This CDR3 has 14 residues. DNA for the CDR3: TGTGCCAGCAGTTACAGCACAACAGGGTGGCGACTGTTTTTT. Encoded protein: CASSYSTTGWRLFF.

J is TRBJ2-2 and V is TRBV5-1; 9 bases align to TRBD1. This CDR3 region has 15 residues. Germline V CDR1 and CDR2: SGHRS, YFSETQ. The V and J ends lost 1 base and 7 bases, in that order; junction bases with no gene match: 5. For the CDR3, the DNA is TGCGCCAGCAGCTTGTCAAGACAGGGGGGCGGGGAGCTGTTTTTT. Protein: CASSLSRQGGGELFF.

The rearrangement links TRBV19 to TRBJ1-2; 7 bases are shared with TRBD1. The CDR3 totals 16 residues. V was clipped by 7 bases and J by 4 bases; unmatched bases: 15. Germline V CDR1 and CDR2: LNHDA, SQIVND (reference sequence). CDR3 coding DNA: TGTGCCAGTAAAGGAGCCACAGGGGCCCTATTCTATGGCTACACCTTC. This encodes CASKGATGALFYGYTF.

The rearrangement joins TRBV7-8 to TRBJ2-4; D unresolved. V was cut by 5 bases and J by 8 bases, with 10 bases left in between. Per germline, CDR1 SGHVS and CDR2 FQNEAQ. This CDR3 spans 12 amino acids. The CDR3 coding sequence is TGTGCCAGCAGCCGGATGCGAGACATTCAGTACTTC. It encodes CASSRMRDIQYF.